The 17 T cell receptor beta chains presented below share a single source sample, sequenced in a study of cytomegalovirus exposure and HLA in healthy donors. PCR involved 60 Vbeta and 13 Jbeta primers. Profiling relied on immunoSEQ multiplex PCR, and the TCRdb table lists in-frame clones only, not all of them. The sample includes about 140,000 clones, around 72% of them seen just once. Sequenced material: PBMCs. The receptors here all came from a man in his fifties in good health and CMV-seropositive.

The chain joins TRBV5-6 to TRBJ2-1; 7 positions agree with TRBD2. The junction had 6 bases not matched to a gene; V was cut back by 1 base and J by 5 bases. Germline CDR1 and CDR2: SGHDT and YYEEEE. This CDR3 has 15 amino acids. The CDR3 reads CASSLYSGQNNEQFF. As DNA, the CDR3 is TGTGCCAGCAGCTTGTATAGCGGGCAAAACAATGAGCAGTTCTTC.

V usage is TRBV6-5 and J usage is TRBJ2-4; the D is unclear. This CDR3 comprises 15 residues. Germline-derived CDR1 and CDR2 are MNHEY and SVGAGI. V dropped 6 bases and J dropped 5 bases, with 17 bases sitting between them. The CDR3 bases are TGTGCCAGCAGCCCTGGCCAGATAAGCGAAAACATTCAGTACTTC. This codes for CASSPGQISENIQYF.

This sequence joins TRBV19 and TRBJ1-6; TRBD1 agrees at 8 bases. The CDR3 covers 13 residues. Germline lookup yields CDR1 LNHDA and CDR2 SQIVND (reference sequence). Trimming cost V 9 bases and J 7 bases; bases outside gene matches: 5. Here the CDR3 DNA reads TGTGCCAGCGGACAGGGATTCAATTCACCCCTCCACTTT. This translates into CASGQGFNSPLHF.

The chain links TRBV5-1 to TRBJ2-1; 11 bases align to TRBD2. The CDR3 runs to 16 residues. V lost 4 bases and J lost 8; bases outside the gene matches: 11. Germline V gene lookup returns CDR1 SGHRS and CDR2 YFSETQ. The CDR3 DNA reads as TGCGCCAGCAGCGACGCTAGGGGACTAGCGGACGATGAGCAGTTCTTC. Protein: CASSDARGLADDEQFF.

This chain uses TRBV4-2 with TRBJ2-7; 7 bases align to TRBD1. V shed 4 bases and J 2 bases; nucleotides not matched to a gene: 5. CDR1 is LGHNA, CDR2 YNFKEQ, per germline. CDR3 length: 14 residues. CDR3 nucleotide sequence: TGTGCCAGCAGCCGAGGGACAGACCCCTACGAGCAGTACTTC. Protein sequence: CASSRGTDPYEQYF.

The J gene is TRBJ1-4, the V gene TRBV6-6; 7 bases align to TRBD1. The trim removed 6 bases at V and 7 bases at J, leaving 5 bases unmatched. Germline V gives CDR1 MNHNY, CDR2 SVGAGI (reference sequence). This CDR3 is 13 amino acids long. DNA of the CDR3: TGTGCCAGCAGAACAGGGGCGGGTGAAAAACTGTTTTTT. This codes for CASRTGAGEKLFF.

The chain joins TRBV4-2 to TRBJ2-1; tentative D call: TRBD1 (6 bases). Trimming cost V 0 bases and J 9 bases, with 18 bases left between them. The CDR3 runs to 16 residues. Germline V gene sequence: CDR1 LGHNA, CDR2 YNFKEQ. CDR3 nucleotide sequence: TGTGCCAGCAGCCAAGAAGTTCAACAGGGTGGCAGTGAGCAGTTCTTC. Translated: CASSQEVQQGGSEQFF.

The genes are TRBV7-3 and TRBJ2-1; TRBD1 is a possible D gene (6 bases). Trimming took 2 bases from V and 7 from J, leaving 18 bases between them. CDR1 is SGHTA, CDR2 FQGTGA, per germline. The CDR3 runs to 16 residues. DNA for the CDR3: TGTGCCAGCAGCTTATGGGAAGGGGGACCCGGGAATGAGCAGTTCTTC. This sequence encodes CASSLWEGGPGNEQFF.

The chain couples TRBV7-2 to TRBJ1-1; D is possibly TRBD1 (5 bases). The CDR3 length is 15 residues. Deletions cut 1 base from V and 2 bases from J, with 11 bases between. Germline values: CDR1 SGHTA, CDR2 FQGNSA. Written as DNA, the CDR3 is TGTGCCAGCAGCTTAGTGCGGGGCGTCAACACTGAAGCTTTCTTT. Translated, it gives CASSLVRGVNTEAFF.

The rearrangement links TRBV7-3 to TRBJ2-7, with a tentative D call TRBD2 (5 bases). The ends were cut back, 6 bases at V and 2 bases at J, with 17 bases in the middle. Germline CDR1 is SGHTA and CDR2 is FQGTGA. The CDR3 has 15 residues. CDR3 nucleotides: TGTGCCAGCAGTCCCCTACCGGGGAACACCTACGAGCAGTACTTC. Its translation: CASSPLPGNTYEQYF.

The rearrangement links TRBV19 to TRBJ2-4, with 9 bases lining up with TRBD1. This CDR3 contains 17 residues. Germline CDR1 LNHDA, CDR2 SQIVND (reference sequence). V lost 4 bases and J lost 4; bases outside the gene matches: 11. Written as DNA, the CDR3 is TGTGCCAGTAGTAAGGCGGGACAGGGTCTCGGAAAAAACATTCAGTACTTC. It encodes CASSKAGQGLGKNIQYF.

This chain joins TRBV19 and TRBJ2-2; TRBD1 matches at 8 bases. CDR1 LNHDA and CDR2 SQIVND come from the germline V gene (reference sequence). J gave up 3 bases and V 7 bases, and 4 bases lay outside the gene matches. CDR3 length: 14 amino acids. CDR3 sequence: CASINRGDTGELFF. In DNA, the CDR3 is TGTGCCAGTATTAACAGGGGGGACACCGGGGAGCTGTTTTTT.

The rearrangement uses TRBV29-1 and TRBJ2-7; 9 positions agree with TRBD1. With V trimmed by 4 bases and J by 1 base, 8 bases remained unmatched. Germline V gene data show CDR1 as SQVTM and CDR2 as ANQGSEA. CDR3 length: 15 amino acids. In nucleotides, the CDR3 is TGCAGCGTTGGAGGTGACAGGGGGTTTTCCTACGAGCAGTACTTC. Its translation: CSVGGDRGFSYEQYF.

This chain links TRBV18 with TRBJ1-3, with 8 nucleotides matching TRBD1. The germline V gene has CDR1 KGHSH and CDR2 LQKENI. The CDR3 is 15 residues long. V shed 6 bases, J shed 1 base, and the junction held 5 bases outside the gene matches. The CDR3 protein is CASSRWTGSGNTIYF. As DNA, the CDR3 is TGTGCCAGCTCGCGCTGGACAGGGTCTGGAAACACCATATATTTT.

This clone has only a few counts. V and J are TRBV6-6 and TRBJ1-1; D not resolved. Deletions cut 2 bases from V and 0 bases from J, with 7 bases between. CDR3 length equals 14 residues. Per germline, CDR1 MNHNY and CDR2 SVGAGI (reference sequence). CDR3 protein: CASSYGQVNTEAFF. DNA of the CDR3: TGTGCCAGCAGTTACGGTCAGGTGAACACTGAAGCTTTCTTT.

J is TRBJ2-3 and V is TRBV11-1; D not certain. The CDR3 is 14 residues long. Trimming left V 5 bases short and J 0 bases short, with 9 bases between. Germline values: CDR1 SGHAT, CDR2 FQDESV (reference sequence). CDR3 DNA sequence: TGTGCCAGCAGCCGTCAGGCTAGCACAGATACGCAGTATTTT. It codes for CASSRQASTDTQYF.

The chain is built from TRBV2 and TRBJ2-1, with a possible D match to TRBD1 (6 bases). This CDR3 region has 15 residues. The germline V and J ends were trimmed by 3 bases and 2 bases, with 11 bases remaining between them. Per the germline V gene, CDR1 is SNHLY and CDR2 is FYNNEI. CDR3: CASSEYRATYNEQFF. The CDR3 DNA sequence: TGTGCCAGCAGTGAGTACAGGGCGACCTACAATGAGCAGTTCTTC. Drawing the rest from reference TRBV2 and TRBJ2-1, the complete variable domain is EPEVTQTPSHQVTQMGQEVILRCVPISNHLYFYWYRQILGQKVEFLVSFYNNEISEKSEIFDDQFSVERPDGSNFTLKIRSTKLEDSAMYFCASSEYRATYNEQFFGPGTRLTVL.